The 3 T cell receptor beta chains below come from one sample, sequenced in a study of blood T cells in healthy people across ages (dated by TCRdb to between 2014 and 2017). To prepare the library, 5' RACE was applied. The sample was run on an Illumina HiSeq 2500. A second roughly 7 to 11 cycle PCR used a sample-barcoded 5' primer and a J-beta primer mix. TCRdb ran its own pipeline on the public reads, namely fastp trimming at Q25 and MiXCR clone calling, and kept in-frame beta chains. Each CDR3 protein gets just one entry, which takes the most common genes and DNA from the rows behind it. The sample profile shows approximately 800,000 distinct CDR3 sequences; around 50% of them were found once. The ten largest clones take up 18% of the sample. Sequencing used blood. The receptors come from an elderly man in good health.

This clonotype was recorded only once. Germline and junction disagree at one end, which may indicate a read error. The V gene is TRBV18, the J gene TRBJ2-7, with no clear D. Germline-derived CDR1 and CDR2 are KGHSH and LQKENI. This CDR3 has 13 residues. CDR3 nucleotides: TGTGCCAGCACACCAGTGGAAACGGGTGAGCAGTACTTC. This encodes CASTPVETGEQYF.

DNA for the CDR3: TGTGCCAGCAGTTTAGGCGGGGGCGGTCCCTACGAGCAGTACTTC. This encodes CASSLGGGGPYEQYF. The chain uses TRBV12-3 or TRBV12-4 and TRBJ2-7; the D gene is possibly TRBD2 (7 bases). Between the trimmed V and J ends, which lost 1 base and 2 bases, there was a span of 12 bases. CDR3 size: 15 residues.

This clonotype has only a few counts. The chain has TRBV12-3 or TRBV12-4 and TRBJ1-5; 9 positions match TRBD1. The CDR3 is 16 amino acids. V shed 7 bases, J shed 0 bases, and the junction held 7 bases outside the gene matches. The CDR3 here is CASNGQGINSNQPQHF. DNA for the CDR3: TGTGCCAGCAATGGACAGGGGATTAATAGCAATCAGCCCCAGCATTTT.